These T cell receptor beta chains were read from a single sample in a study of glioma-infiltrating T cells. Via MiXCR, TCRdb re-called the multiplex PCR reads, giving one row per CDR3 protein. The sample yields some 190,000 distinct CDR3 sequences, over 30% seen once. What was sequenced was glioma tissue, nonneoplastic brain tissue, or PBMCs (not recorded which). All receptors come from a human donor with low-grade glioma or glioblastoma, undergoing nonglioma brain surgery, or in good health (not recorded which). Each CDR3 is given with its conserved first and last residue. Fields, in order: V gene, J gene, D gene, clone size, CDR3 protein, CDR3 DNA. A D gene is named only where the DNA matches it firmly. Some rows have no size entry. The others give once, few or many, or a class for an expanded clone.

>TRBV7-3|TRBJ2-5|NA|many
CASSLTLQETQYF
TGTGCCAGCAGCTTGACCCTACAAGAGACCCAGTACTTC
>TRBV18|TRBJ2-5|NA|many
CASSPPFAETQYF
TGTGCCAGCTCACCACCGTTTGCAGAGACCCAGTACTTC
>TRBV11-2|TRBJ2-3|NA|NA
CASSLGSGTSTDTQYF
TGTGCCAGCAGCTTAGGATCCGGGACTAGCACAGATACGCAGTATTTT
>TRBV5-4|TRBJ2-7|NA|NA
CASSPNGYEQYF
TGTGCCAGCAGCCCTAACGGGTACGAGCAGTACTTC
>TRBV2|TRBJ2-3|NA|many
CASSEEGEADTQYF
TGTGCCAGCAGTGAAGAAGGAGAGGCAGATACGCAGTATTTT
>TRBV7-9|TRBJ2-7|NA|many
CASTRDGRAEQYF
TGTGCCAGCACCCGGGACGGCCGGGCCGAGCAGTACTTC
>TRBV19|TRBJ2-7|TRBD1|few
CASSDRGRGYEQYF
TGTGCCAGTAGTGACAGGGGGCGTGGATACGAGCAGTACTTC
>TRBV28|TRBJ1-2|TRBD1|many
CASISGTGQLGYTF
TGTGCCAGCATATCCGGGACAGGGCAATTGGGCTACACCTTC
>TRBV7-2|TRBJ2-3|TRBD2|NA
CASSLGSSGRDTKYF
TGTGCAAGCAGCTTAGGCTCTAGCGGGAGGGATACGAAGTATTTT
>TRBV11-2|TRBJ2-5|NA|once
CTSSPRWGRETQYF
TGTACCAGCAGCCCCCGGTGGGGCCGGGAGACCCAGTACTTC
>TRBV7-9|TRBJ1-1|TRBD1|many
CASSRTGTMQEAFF
TGTGCCAGCAGTAGGACAGGGACAATGCAAGAAGCTTTCTTT
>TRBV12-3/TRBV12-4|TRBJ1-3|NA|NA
CASSFSRSAGNTIYF
TGTGCCAGCAGTTTCTCTCGGTCAGCTGGAAACACCATATATTTT
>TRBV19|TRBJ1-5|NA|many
CASRWGSAGQPQHF
TGTGCCAGTAGATGGGGGAGTGCCGGTCAGCCCCAGCATTTT
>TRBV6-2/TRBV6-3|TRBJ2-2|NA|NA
CASNLNGANTGELFF
TGTGCCAGCAATCTCAACGGGGCGAACACCGGGGAGCTTTTTTTT
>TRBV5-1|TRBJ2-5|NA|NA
CASSLEGRYQETQYF
TGCGCCAGCAGCTTGGAGGGACGGTATCAAGAGACCCAGTACTTC
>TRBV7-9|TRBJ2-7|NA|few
CASSLAPSEQYF
TGTGCCAGCAGCTTAGCTCCCTCCGAGCAGTACTTC
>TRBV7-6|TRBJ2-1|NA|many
CADLYPPPAGHEQFF
TGTGCCGACCTTTACCCCCCTCCGGCGGGGCATGAGCAGTTCTTC
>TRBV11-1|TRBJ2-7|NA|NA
CASSLIAVPSYEQYF
TGTGCCAGCAGCCTGATAGCGGTACCATCCTACGAGCAGTACTTC
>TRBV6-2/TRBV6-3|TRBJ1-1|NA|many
CATADGNTEAFF
TGTGCCACTGCGGACGGTAACACTGAAGCTTTCTTT
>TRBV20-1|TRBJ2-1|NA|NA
CSASFGGAYEQFF
TGCAGTGCTAGTTTTGGGGGAGCCTATGAGCAGTTCTTC
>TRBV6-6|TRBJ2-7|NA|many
CASSYLGAYEQYF
TGTGCCAGCAGTTACTTGGGGGCCTACGAGCAGTACTTC
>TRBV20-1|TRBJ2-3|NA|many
CSARHREHTDTQYF
TGCAGTGCTAGGCACAGGGAGCACACAGATACGCAGTATTTT
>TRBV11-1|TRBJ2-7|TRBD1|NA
CASSLGQGAREQYF
TGTGCCAGCAGCTTGGGACAGGGGGCGCGTGAGCAGTACTTC
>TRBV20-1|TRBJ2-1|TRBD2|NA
CSASGRLAGRNEQFF
TGCAGTGCTAGCGGCCGACTAGCGGGAAGGAATGAGCAGTTCTTC
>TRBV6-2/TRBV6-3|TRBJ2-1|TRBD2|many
CASSFSTSGVSYNEQFF
TGTGCCAGCAGCTTCTCCACTAGCGGGGTATCCTACAATGAGCAGTTCTTC
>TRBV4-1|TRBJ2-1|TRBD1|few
CASSPTGLGNEQFF
TGCGCCAGCAGCCCGACAGGGTTGGGCAATGAGCAGTTCTTC
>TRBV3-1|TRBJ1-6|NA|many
CASSQDPGENSPLHF
TGTGCCAGCAGCCAAGATCCAGGCGAAAATTCACCCCTCCACTTT
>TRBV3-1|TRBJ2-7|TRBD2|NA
CASSQEIGGRSSYEQYF
TGTGCCAGCAGCCAAGAGATAGGCGGGAGATCTTCCTACGAGCAGTACTTC
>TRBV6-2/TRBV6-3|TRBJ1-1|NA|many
CASSYEGYTEAFF
TGTGCCAGCAGTTACGAGGGTTATACTGAAGCTTTCTTT
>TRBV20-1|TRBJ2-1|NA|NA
CSARDRSSYNEEFF
TGCAGTGCCAGGGACCGGAGCTCCTACAATGAGGAGTTCTTC
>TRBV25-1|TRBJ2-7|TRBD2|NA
CASSEWGGSQYEQYF
TGTGCCAGCAGTGAATGGGGCGGGAGTCAGTACGAGCAGTACTTC
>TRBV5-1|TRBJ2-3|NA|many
CASSLDGRAETDTQYF
TGCGCCAGCAGCTTGGACGGCAGGGCAGAAACAGATACGCAGTATTTT
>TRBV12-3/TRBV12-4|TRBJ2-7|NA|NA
CASSLRQDYEQYF
TGTGCCAGCAGTTTACGACAGGACTACGAGCAGTACTTC
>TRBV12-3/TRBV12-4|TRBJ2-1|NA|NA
CASRRLGWDEQFF
TGTGCCAGCAGACGACTGGGCTGGGATGAGCAGTTCTTC
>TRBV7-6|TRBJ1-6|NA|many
CASSRDTENSPLHF
TGTGCCAGCAGCCGGGATACCGAAAATTCACCCCTCCACTTT
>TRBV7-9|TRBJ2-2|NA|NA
CASSLDSSNTGELFF
TGTGCCAGCAGCCTGGACAGCTCGAACACCGGGGAGCTGTTTTTT
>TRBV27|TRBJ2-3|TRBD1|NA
CASRPHPGPGQGREQYF
TGTGCCAGCAGGCCCCATCCCGGGCCGGGACAGGGAAGGGAGCAGTATTTT
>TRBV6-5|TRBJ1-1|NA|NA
CASSYFVDTEVFF
TGTGCCAGCAGTTACTTTGTAGACACTGAAGTTTTCTTT
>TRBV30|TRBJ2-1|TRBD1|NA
CAWRKRDRGIISSYNEQFF
TGTGCCTGGAGGAAACGGGACAGGGGAATCATAAGCTCCTACAATGAGCAGTTCTTC
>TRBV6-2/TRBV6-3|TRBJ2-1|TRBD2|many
CASSLNGRDNEQFF
TGTGCCAGCAGTTTGAACGGGAGGGACAATGAGCAGTTCTTC
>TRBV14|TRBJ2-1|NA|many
CASSQVGGTEQFF
TGTGCCAGCAGCCAAGTTGGCGGGACGGAGCAGTTCTTC
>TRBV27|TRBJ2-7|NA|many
CASSPRVFLDEQYF
TGTGCCAGCAGTCCCCGGGTCTTCCTAGACGAGCAGTACTTC
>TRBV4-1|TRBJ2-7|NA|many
CASSRRGVGSSYEQYF
TGCGCCAGCAGCCGAAGAGGGGTAGGGAGCTCCTACGAGCAGTACTTC
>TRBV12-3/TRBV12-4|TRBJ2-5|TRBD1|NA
CASSLAGTEETQYF
TGTGCCAGCAGTTTAGCAGGGACAGAAGAGACCCAGTACTTC
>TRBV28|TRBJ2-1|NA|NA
CVSSLFGGYREQFF
TGTGTTAGCAGTTTATTCGGCGGATACCGAGAGCAGTTCTTC
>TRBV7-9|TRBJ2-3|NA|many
CASSRDITQYF
TGTGCCAGCAGTCGGGACATTACGCAGTATTTT
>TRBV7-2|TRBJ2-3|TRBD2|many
CASSPQLAGGPTDTQYF
TGTGCCAGCAGCCCACAACTAGCGGGAGGGCCAACAGATACGCAGTATTTT
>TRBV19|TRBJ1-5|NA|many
CASSLQGGQPQHF
TGTGCCAGTAGTTTACAGGGAGGTCAGCCCCAGCATTTT
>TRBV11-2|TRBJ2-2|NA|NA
CATGLLNTGELFF
TGTGCCACGGGACTCCTTAACACCGGGGAGCTGTTTTTT
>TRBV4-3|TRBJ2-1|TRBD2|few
CASSRGVPGLAGGDEQFF
TGCGCCAGCAGCCGAGGGGTACCCGGACTAGCGGGAGGGGATGAGCAGTTCTTC
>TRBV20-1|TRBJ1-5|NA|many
CSARDARGLDNQPQHF
TGCAGTGCTAGAGATGCGCGGGGGCTCGACAATCAGCCCCAGCATTTT
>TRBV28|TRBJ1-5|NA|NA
CVRSAANQPQHF
TGTGTCAGGAGTGCAGCAAATCAGCCCCAGCATTTT
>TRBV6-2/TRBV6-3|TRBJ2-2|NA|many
CASSYSTSTGELFF
TGTGCCAGCAGTTACTCGACTAGCACCGGGGAGCTGTTTTTT
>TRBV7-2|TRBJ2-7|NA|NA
CASRSPTYEQYF
TGTGCCAGCAGATCCCCCACCTACGAGCAGTACTTC
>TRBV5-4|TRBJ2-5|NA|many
CASSQGRAGETQYF
TGTGCCAGCAGCCAGGGACGAGCGGGAGAGACCCAGTACTTC
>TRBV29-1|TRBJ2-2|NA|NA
CSVEKQLNTGELFF
TGCAGCGTTGAAAAACAGCTGAACACCGGGGAGCTGTTTTTT
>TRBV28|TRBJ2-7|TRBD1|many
CASSIGTAHYEQYF
TGTGCCAGCAGTATCGGGACAGCCCACTACGAGCAGTACTTC
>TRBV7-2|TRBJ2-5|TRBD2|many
CASSLGRLAGPSPQETQYF
TGTGCCAGCAGCTTAGGACGACTAGCGGGACCCAGCCCCCAAGAGACCCAGTACTTC
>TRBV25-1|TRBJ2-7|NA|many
CASSAYNYEQYF
TGTGCCAGCAGTGCGTACAACTACGAGCAGTACTTC